This paragraph covers one T cell receptor (beta chain) sequence. These data are taken from a study of control samples from healthy donors and cancer patients. Clones were sequenced by immunoSEQ multiplex PCR, and TCRdb holds only the in-frame ones, with some missing. The table shows roughly 450,000 clones, with about nine tenths occurring only once. The CDR3 is 14 amino acids. Trimming shortened V by 3 bases and J by 2 bases, and 13 bases separated the two germline ends. Germline values: CDR1 GTSNPN, CDR2 SVGIG (reference sequence). Sequencing was done on a sample of PBMCs. The source of this sequence is a man between 35 and 55 years old with head and neck cancer. The chain carries TRBV30 and TRBJ1-2; perhaps TRBD1 as D (5 bases). CDR3 nucleotide sequence: TGTGCCTGGAGGGGGGACGCCGTAAACTATGGCTACACCTTC. It is translated as CAWRGDAVNYGYTF.